The TCR beta chain under discussion was sequenced for a study of response to subunit inactivated influenza vaccine. General study points: The authors proposed limited new T cell recruitment per seasonal influenza vaccination.

CDR1 and CDR2 (germline): DFQATT, SNEGSKA (reference sequence). Trimming cost V 6 bases and J 9 bases; bases outside gene matches: 10. The CDR3 has 13 residues. TCRdb independently ran MiXCR on the RT-PCR reads; one entry per CDR3 protein. Among 700,000 to 800,000 distinct CDR3 sequences listed, less than 20% were seen once. Comment on this clonotype: Its antigen remains unknown.

This chain uses TRBV20-1 with TRBJ2-1; the match to TRBD2 covers 8 bases. The receptor's source is a man between 45 and 60 years old who received an inactivated influenza vaccine. The sample in question was PBMCs from blood, obtained 5 days after vaccination. The CDR3 is CSAKSGSRGEQFF. CDR3 nucleotide sequence: TGCAGTGCCAAAAGCGGGAGTCGGGGTGAGCAGTTCTTC.